Below, one TCR beta chain is given with its context. The data are from a study of CDR3 diversity in severe acne. CDR1 is MNHEY, CDR2 SMNVEV, per germline (reference sequence). Trimming pared 2 bases from V and 2 bases from J, leaving 7 bases between. The CDR3 consists of 13 residues. In TCRdb, the PCR reads were re-called with MiXCR into one record per CDR3 protein. Of roughly 93,000 distinct CDR3 sequences in the sample, around 50% were seen once. The receptor comes from a male donor with severe acne vulgaris. The specimen sequenced was blood. The gene calls are TRBV27 and TRBJ2-7; no reliable D call. For the CDR3, the DNA is TGTGCCAGCAGTTTAAGTCTTACCTACGAGCAGTACTTC. Its protein product is CASSLSLTYEQYF.